Shown below are 29 T cell receptor beta chains from a single sample sequenced in a study of response to subunit inactivated influenza vaccine. Each CDR3 protein gets one entry after TCRdb re-called the RT-PCR reads with MiXCR. The sample gives over 800,000 distinct CDR3 sequences, approximately 21% of which show up once; roughly a tenth is in the top ten. The source material was PBMCs from blood, sampled more than 4 days after vaccination. All receptors derive from a man aged 50 to 59 who received an inactivated influenza vaccine.

The chain recombines TRBV7-2 with TRBJ1-5; D is unresolved. V was cut by 1 base and J by 5 bases, with 12 bases left in between. Per the germline V gene, CDR1 is SGHTA and CDR2 is FQGNSA. This CDR3 has 15 amino acids. The CDR3 protein is CASSLVGSADQPQHF. The CDR3 bases are TGTGCCAGCAGCTTAGTAGGTTCGGCCGATCAGCCCCAGCATTTT.

The CDR3 sequence: CASSLYPGPDTQYF. CDR3 sequence (DNA): TGTGCCAGCAGTTTATACCCGGGCCCAGATACGCAGTATTTT. The rearrangement joins TRBV28 to TRBJ2-3; unclear D gene. Germline-derived CDR1 and CDR2 are MDHEN and SYDVKM. The V end was cut by 1 base, the J end by 4 bases, with 9 bases between. The CDR3 has 14 residues.

The table lists this clonotype with a count of one. This chain uses TRBV20-1 with TRBJ1-2; 7 bases are a match to TRBD1. J was trimmed by 1 base and V by 3 bases; bases with no gene match: 8. CDR3 length: 15 amino acids. CDR1 is DFQATT, CDR2 SNEGSKA, per germline (reference sequence). The CDR3 DNA reads as TGCAGTGCTAGCCGTTCGACAGGGTTTAACTATGGCTACACCTTC. Translated, it gives CSASRSTGFNYGYTF.

This clonotype came up many times. The chain recombines TRBV7-2 with TRBJ2-7; D may be TRBD1 (6 bases). This CDR3 contains 14 residues. V was pared by 4 bases and J by 2 bases, with 12 bases between. Germline CDR1 is SGHTA and CDR2 is FQGNSA. CDR3 loop: CASSSGQITYEQYF. The CDR3 DNA is TGTGCCAGCAGCTCCGGACAGATAACCTACGAGCAGTACTTC.

The chain employs TRBV5-1 and TRBJ2-7; 7 bases agree with TRBD2. The CDR3 extends over 14 amino acids. In germline, CDR1 is SGHRS, CDR2 YFSETQ. With 3 bases clipped from V and 2 bases from J, the junction kept 5 bases outside the gene matches. The CDR3 reads CASSSGGPTYEQYF. Here the CDR3 DNA reads TGCGCCAGCAGCTCGGGGGGTCCTACCTACGAGCAGTACTTC.

In its sample, this clonotype was seen a few times. CDR3 region: CATRLTTNYGYTF. CDR3 DNA sequence: TGTGCCACCCGGCTCACTACTAACTATGGCTACACCTTC. This chain uses TRBV6-1 with TRBJ1-2; D remains ambiguous. Trimming pared 10 bases from V and 0 bases from J, leaving 12 bases between. The CDR3 length is 13 residues. The germline CDR1 and CDR2 sequences are MNHNS and SASEGT.

This clonotype has only a few counts. The V gene is TRBV5-1, the J gene TRBJ1-2, with TRBD1 as a possible D gene (6 bases). Trimming removed 4 bases at V and 9 bases at J, with 10 bases between. The CDR3 covers 11 residues. Germline V CDR1 and CDR2: SGHRS, YFSETQ. CDR3 in DNA: TGCGCCAGCAGCCAACGGGACAGCTACACCTTC. Its translation: CASSQRDSYTF.

This clonotype was seen a few times. The V call is TRBV20-1, the J call TRBJ1-2; D not certain. The ends were cut back, 1 base at V and 2 bases at J, with 8 bases in the middle. The CDR3 is 13 residues long. Germline V gene data show CDR1 as DFQATT and CDR2 as SNEGSKA (reference sequence). CDR3 bases: TGCAGTGCTAGAGTTGTCAGAAACTATGGCTACACCTTC. It encodes CSARVVRNYGYTF.

This clonotype was observed a few times. This chain uses TRBV3-1 with TRBJ1-5; D call uncertain. V was pared by 1 base and J by 6 bases, with 7 bases between. The CDR3 totals 13 residues. Germline-derived CDR1 and CDR2 are LGHDT and YNNKEL (reference sequence). The CDR3 loop is CASSQAQSQPQHF. The CDR3 coding sequence is TGTGCCAGCAGCCAAGCCCAAAGTCAGCCCCAGCATTTT.

V and J are TRBV7-2 and TRBJ2-7; 8 nucleotides line up with TRBD1. The CDR3 extends over 15 amino acids. Germline CDR1 and CDR2: SGHTA and FQGNSA. V shed 5 bases and J 0 bases; nucleotides not matched to a gene: 6. The CDR3 nucleotides are TGTGCCAGCAGCCCCTGGACAGGGATCTCCTACGAGCAGTACTTC. Amino acids: CASSPWTGISYEQYF.

This clonotype was counted between two and nine times. The chain joins TRBV12-3 or TRBV12-4 to TRBJ2-3, with D maybe TRBD2 (5 bases). Trimming stripped 5 bases from V and 0 bases from J, with 9 bases between. The CDR3 has 14 residues. This CDR3 is CASSTIASTDTQYF. The CDR3 bases are TGTGCCAGCAGTACCATAGCGAGCACAGATACGCAGTATTTT.

This chain links TRBV6-1 with TRBJ1-2, with D possibly matching TRBD1 (6 bases). The CDR3 spans 13 residues. Looked up from germline, CDR1 is MNHNS and CDR2 is SASEGT. V gave up 2 bases and J gave up 8 bases, with 12 bases separating them. The CDR3 DNA sequence: TGTGCCAGCAGTGAAACGCACAGGGACGGCTACACCTTC. It codes for CASSETHRDGYTF.

This clonotype occurred many times. The chain combines TRBV12-3 or TRBV12-4 with TRBJ2-7, with D perhaps TRBD1 (6 bases). V lost 8 bases and J 2 bases, leaving 25 bases between the germline ends. The length of the CDR3 is 17 residues. The CDR3 nucleotides read TGTGCCAGCCTAGGCCGTCCCGAACCGGGACATCCCTACGAGCAGTACTTC. It specifies CASLGRPEPGHPYEQYF.

A few counts support this clonotype. The chain combines TRBV20-1 with TRBJ2-1; no firm D call. The length of the CDR3 is 16 residues. Germline V lookup: CDR1 DFQATT, CDR2 SNEGSKA (reference sequence). V shed 3 bases and J shed 6 bases, with 21 bases lying between them. The CDR3 reads CSARARGSPFLNEQFF. The CDR3 nucleotides are TGCAGTGCTAGGGCCCGTGGGTCCCCCTTTCTCAATGAGCAGTTCTTC.

V usage is TRBV27 and J usage is TRBJ2-7; D unclear. Looked up from germline, CDR1 is MNHEY and CDR2 is SMNVEV (reference sequence). V was cut by 6 bases and J by 0 bases, with 18 bases left in between. CDR3 length: 16 residues. CDR3 coding DNA: TGTGCCAGCAGGCTCGGCCCCGAGTACGACTCCTACGAGCAGTACTTC. Translated: CASRLGPEYDSYEQYF.

The chain carries TRBV7-9 and TRBJ2-2, with D tentatively TRBD2 (6 bases). V lost 8 bases and J lost 3, with 19 bases in between. In germline, CDR1 is SEHNR, CDR2 FQNEAQ (reference sequence). This CDR3 comprises 16 residues. The CDR3, as DNA: TGTGCCAGCGGATCTGCGGGGCCTACTTACACCGGGGAGCTGTTTTTT. It translates to CASGSAGPTYTGELFF.

The chain combines TRBV7-2 with TRBJ2-1; no reliable D call. The CDR3 is made up of 14 amino acids. The ends were cut back, 7 bases at V and 5 bases at J, with 15 bases in the middle. Germline V gene data show CDR1 as SGHTA and CDR2 as FQGNSA. In DNA form, the CDR3 reads TGTGCCAGCACCGGCGGACCAGAGAACAATGAGCAGTTCTTC. It is translated as CASTGGPENNEQFF.

This clonotype came up a few times. The chain employs TRBV10-3 and TRBJ2-3; TRBD2 matches at 9 bases. The germline V gene has CDR1 ENHRY and CDR2 SYGVKD. The CDR3 contains 15 residues. V lost 10 bases to trimming and J lost 2 bases; unmatched junction nucleotides: 10. CDR3 region: CATAPLAGLTDTQYF. The CDR3 region has the DNA TGTGCCACCGCCCCCCTAGCGGGGCTCACAGATACGCAGTATTTT.

The CDR3 nucleotides are TGCAGTGCTAGAGCGGGGCGCGAAGAAAAACTGTTTTTT. As protein: CSARAGREEKLFF. The rearrangement uses TRBV20-1 and TRBJ1-4, with a tentative D call TRBD1 (5 bases). This CDR3 has 13 residues. Trimming pared 1 base from V and 8 bases from J, leaving 11 bases between. Germline CDR1 is DFQATT and CDR2 is SNEGSKA (reference sequence).

This chain joins TRBV7-2 and TRBJ2-5; 7 bases are a match to TRBD1. The germline V gene has CDR1 SGHTA and CDR2 FQGNSA. The length of the CDR3 is 14 residues. J gave up 2 bases and V 5 bases, and 5 bases lay outside the gene matches. The CDR3 sequence: CASSRGGTQETQYF. The CDR3 nucleotides are TGTGCCAGCAGCAGAGGGGGCACACAAGAGACCCAGTACTTC.

The chain recombines TRBV15 with TRBJ1-6; TRBD1 agrees at 7 bases. The CDR3 has 15 residues. The trim removed 5 bases at V and 6 bases at J, leaving 7 bases unmatched. Germline CDR1 LNHNV, CDR2 YYDKDF (reference sequence). CDR3 in amino acids: CATSGLQGGNSPLHF. The CDR3 region has the DNA TGTGCCACCAGCGGCCTGCAGGGGGGTAATTCACCCCTCCACTTT. Variable domain in full (rest from reference TRBV15 and TRBJ1-6): DAMVIQNPRYQVTQFGKPVTLSCSQTLNHNVMYWYQQKSSQAPKLLFHYYDKDFNNEADTPDNFQSRRPNTSFCFLDIRSPGLGDTAMYLCATSGLQGGNSPLHFGNGTRLTVT.

This clonotype was seen only a few times. This chain connects TRBV9 to TRBJ2-7; maybe TRBD1 (7 bases). This CDR3 spans 15 amino acids. Germline CDR1 and CDR2: SGDLS and YYNGEE. V lost 1 base and J lost 6, with 17 bases in between. The CDR3 nucleotides are TGTGCCAGCAGCGTAAGTGGGCAGGGGGGAAGCGAGCAGTACTTC. Translation gives CASSVSGQGGSEQYF.

This clonotype has more than one count but fewer than ten. The J gene is TRBJ2-3, the V gene TRBV20-1; D is uncertain. V lost 4 bases to trimming and J lost 0 bases, with 5 bases between them. Germline V gene lookup returns CDR1 DFQATT and CDR2 SNEGSKA (reference sequence). CDR3 size: 12 residues. The CDR3 DNA reads TGCAGTGCTACAGACAGCACAGATACGCAGTATTTT. This sequence encodes CSATDSTDTQYF.

In its sample, this clonotype was seen a few times. The CDR3 sequence is CASSVVGSGLYNEQFF. The CDR3 DNA reads as TGTGCCAGCAGCGTAGTAGGTAGCGGTCTCTACAATGAGCAGTTCTTC. This chain uses TRBV9 with TRBJ2-1, with a tentative D call TRBD2 (6 bases). CDR3 length: 16 amino acids. Germline loops: CDR1 SGDLS, CDR2 YYNGEE. V lost 0 bases, J lost 3 bases, and 13 bases lay in between.

This clonotype has only one observation. CDR3 protein: CASTSPTTSTSYTF. The CDR3 DNA follows: TGTGCCAGCACCTCGCCTACGACTTCCACGAGCTACACCTTC. The chain combines TRBV6-2 or TRBV6-3 with TRBJ1-2; D unresolved. From germline, CDR1 is MNHEY and CDR2 SVGEGT. The V end was cut by 7 bases, the J end by 9 bases, with 21 bases between. This CDR3 spans 14 amino acids.

The table lists this clonotype with a few counts. The chain joins TRBV6-5 to TRBJ1-1, with unresolved D. CDR3 length equals 14 residues. Per the germline V gene, CDR1 is MNHEY and CDR2 is SVGAGI. V was shortened by 2 bases and J by 0 bases, with 7 bases between the two germline ends. The CDR3 is CASSYGFLNTEAFF. The CDR3, as DNA: TGTGCCAGCAGTTACGGTTTCTTGAACACTGAAGCTTTCTTT.

The chain joins TRBV30 to TRBJ2-3, with D possibly matching TRBD2 (7 bases). Trimming removed 1 base from V and 0 bases from J, with 17 bases in between. This CDR3 has 17 residues. From germline, CDR1 is GTSNPN and CDR2 SVGIG (reference sequence). The CDR3 DNA is TGTGCCTGGAGTGAAAACAAACGGGGGGCTAGCACAGATACGCAGTATTTT. It translates to CAWSENKRGASTDTQYF.

This chain joins TRBV15 and TRBJ2-7, with D possibly TRBD2 on 5 matching bases. This CDR3 comprises 14 residues. V lost 1 base, J lost 7 bases, and 14 bases lay in between. Germline CDR1 reads LNHNV; CDR2 reads YYDKDF (reference sequence). As DNA, the CDR3 is TGTGCCACCAGCAGAGTAGCAGCACGGAGGGAGCAGTACTTC. It specifies CATSRVAARREQYF.

This clonotype came up many times. J is TRBJ2-5 and V is TRBV20-1; 8 bases match TRBD2. The CDR3 has 12 amino acids. The germline V gene has CDR1 DFQATT and CDR2 SNEGSKA (reference sequence). V dropped 6 bases and J dropped 8; count of bases not matched to a gene: 8. The CDR3 spells CSALGLAGTQYF. In nucleotides, the CDR3 is TGCAGTGCCCTTGGACTAGCCGGAACCCAGTACTTC.